This entry features one TCR beta chain sequence. Its specificity is unknown. These data belong to a study of identical twins. The study, taken as a whole, reports: Invariant populations such as MAIT and iNKT cells could partly muddle zero-insertion analyses. Conclusions rested on cross-sectional statistics rather than following the same donors.

A universal primer binding site was introduced by template switching. The final cDNA contained unique molecular identifiers. Each CDR3 protein is one row after TCRdb ran MiXCR on the 5' RACE reads. The sample lists 200,000 to 300,000 distinct CDR3 sequences, about 7.3% occurring once. These records were also assigned to another study, of yellow fever vaccine responses in identical twins.

Material: memory (CD45RO+) T cells sorted from blood. The TCR was taken from a woman aged 18-29 years in good health.

The CDR3 reads CASRRDSTGELFF. CDR3 in DNA: TGTGCCAGTCGTAGGGACAGCACCGGGGAGCTGTTTTTT. The chain combines TRBV6-1 with TRBJ2-2, with 7 bases identical to TRBD1. Germline V gene data show CDR1 as MNHNS and CDR2 as SASEGT. J gave up 4 bases and V 9 bases, and 5 bases lay outside the gene matches. The CDR3 covers 13 residues.